Presented here are 9 T cell receptor beta chains from one specimen sequenced in a study of beta chain features in type 1 diabetes. General study findings and limits: Moderate but significant shortening of TCRB CDR3s was recorded in all four CD4+ subsets from Type 1 diabetes patients.

Their antigens remain unidentified. Expressed TCRB transcripts were sequenced, since all the RNA that had been isolated was reverse transcribed. TCRdb's table, derived via immunoSEQ multiplex PCR, lists solely in-frame clones and lacks some. Among hundreds of thousands of clones listed, around an eighth were seen once. Sequenced input: naive CD4+ T cells from blood. The receptors derive from a man between 18 and 35 years old with type 1 diabetes.

The chain uses TRBV27 and TRBJ2-1; 14 nucleotides line up with TRBD2. CDR1 and CDR2 (germline): MNHEY, SMNVEV (reference sequence). V was clipped by 5 bases and J by 5 bases; unmatched bases: 2. CDR3 size: 15 residues. CDR3 coding DNA: TGTGCCAGCAGTGGGACTAGCGGGAGAGACAATGAGCAGTTCTTC. Protein: CASSGTSGRDNEQFF.

This clone has a handful of counts. The J gene is TRBJ2-3, the V gene TRBV2, with 7 positions matching TRBD1. Germline loops: CDR1 SNHLY, CDR2 FYNNEI. The CDR3 runs to 15 residues. The ends lost 5 bases at V and 6 bases at J; junction bases unmatched: 11. CDR3 in DNA: TGTGCCAGCAGTCTAGACAGGGTTGGTTCGGATACGCAGTATTTT. Translated: CASSLDRVGSDTQYF.

The rearrangement joins TRBV28 to TRBJ2-7, with 11 bases lining up with TRBD1. Per the germline V gene, CDR1 is MDHEN and CDR2 is SYDVKM. V shed 8 bases and J 0 bases; nucleotides not matched to a gene: 6. This CDR3 contains 15 residues. The DNA of the CDR3 is TGTGCCAGCCATCCGGGACAGGGGGGCTCCTACGAGCAGTACTTC. This codes for CASHPGQGGSYEQYF.

The chain has TRBV29-1 and TRBJ2-5; TRBD2 matches 12 bases. This CDR3 is 16 amino acids long. V lost 4 bases to trimming and J lost 7 bases; unmatched junction nucleotides: 13. Germline loops: CDR1 SQVTM, CDR2 ANQGSEA. The CDR3 nucleotides are TGCAGCGTTGTTCGATCTAGCGGGGGGGCCTTAGGGACCCAGTACTTC. Residues: CSVVRSSGGALGTQYF. Using reference TRBV29-1 and TRBJ2-5 for the parts outside the CDR3, the full variable domain is SAVISQKPSRDICQRGTSLTIQCQVDSQVTMMFWYRQQPGQSLTLIATANQGSEATYESGFVIDKFPISRPNLTFSTLTVSNMSPEDSSIYLCSVVRSSGGALGTQYFGPGTRLLVL.

The chain couples TRBV15 to TRBJ2-5; D tentatively fits TRBD1 or TRBD2 (6 bases each). V lost 5 bases and J lost 5, with 15 bases in between. Looked up from germline, CDR1 is LNHNV and CDR2 is YYDKDF (reference sequence). The CDR3 is made up of 14 amino acids. CDR3 sequence: CATSWPGAGETQYF. For the CDR3, the DNA is TGTGCCACCAGCTGGCCGGGGGCCGGGGAGACCCAGTACTTC.

This clone was seen ten or more times. The V call is TRBV18, the J call TRBJ2-4; TRBD1 or TRBD2 may be the D gene (5 bases each). The CDR3 contains 15 residues. V was clipped by 6 bases and J by 6 bases, with 18 bases between them. CDR1 is KGHSH, CDR2 LQKENI, per germline. The CDR3 region is CASSSDSPRGNIQYF. CDR3 DNA sequence: TGTGCCAGCTCCTCGGACTCCCCAAGGGGAAACATTCAGTACTTC.

This clone was seen more than once but under ten times. V gene TRBV5-1 combines with J gene TRBJ2-3, with TRBD2 matching over 14 bases. Unmatched junction bases numbered 7, after V lost 4 bases and J lost 3 bases. The CDR3 length is 17 residues. Germline V lookup: CDR1 SGHRS, CDR2 YFSETQ. In DNA form, the CDR3 reads TGCGCCAGCAGCGCCGGGACTAGCGGGAGATTGACAGATACGCAGTATTTT. Amino acid sequence: CASSAGTSGRLTDTQYF.

The J gene is TRBJ2-7, the V gene TRBV4-3; the match to TRBD1 covers 9 bases. The V gene's germline CDR1 is LGHNA and CDR2 YSLEER. There are 14 residues in the CDR3. Germline trimming cut 3 bases from V and 2 bases from J; bases unmatched to any gene: 2. In nucleotides, the CDR3 is TGCGCCAGCAGCCAGGGACAGGGAGCCTACGAGCAGTACTTC. It encodes CASSQGQGAYEQYF.

Turning to this clone: At one boundary the junction diverges from the germline segment, which might be a read error. The chain carries TRBV7-7 and TRBJ2-1; D remains unclear. CDR3 length equals 15 residues. Germline assignment: CDR1 SSHAT and CDR2 FNYEAQ (reference sequence). CDR3 in amino acids: CASSPHPQNLNEQFF. CDR3 in DNA: TGTGCTAGCAGCCCGCATCCCCAAAATCTGAATGAGCAGTTCTTC.